A selection of T cell receptor beta chains follows, all from one sample in a study of blood T cell repertoires in COVID-19. TCRdb keeps only in-frame clones here, not all; method: immunoSEQ multiplex PCR. This sample has 40,000 to 50,000 clones, with about 70% found just once. The sequenced material came from peripheral blood. These receptors came from a man aged 70-80 years with active or convalescent COVID-19. Each CDR3 is given without its conserved first and last residue. The D gene is left open where the match is weak.

CDR3 protein: ASGDGGTGELF
V gene: TRBV21-1
CDR3 length: 11
D gene: -
J gene: TRBJ2-2

CDR3 protein: ASSEGRGLRNEQF
V gene: TRBV2
CDR3 length: 13
D gene: TRBD2
J gene: TRBJ2-1

CDR3 protein: ASSQDRAQPQH
V gene: TRBV28
CDR3 length: 11
D gene: TRBD1
J gene: TRBJ1-5

CDR3 protein: ASSWGTGFRYTQY
V gene: TRBV7-9
CDR3 length: 13
D gene: TRBD1
J gene: TRBJ2-3

CDR3 protein: ASSSQPGQGSYGYT
V gene: TRBV5-6
CDR3 length: 14
D gene: TRBD1
J gene: TRBJ1-2

CDR3 protein: ASSLATSSYNEQF
V gene: TRBV5-1
CDR3 length: 13
D gene: -
J gene: TRBJ2-1

CDR3 protein: ASGLEDRHDILAEAF
V gene: TRBV12-5
CDR3 length: 15
D gene: -
J gene: TRBJ1-1

CDR3 protein: ASEVESETQY
V gene: TRBV2
CDR3 length: 10
D gene: -
J gene: TRBJ2-5

CDR3 protein: ASSSGDRNSPLH
V gene: TRBV28
CDR3 length: 12
D gene: -
J gene: TRBJ1-6

CDR3 protein: ASSFQPTQGAAF
V gene: TRBV7-2
CDR3 length: 12
D gene: TRBD1
J gene: TRBJ1-1

CDR3 protein: ASSSSGTYNEQF
V gene: TRBV6-5
CDR3 length: 12
D gene: TRBD2
J gene: TRBJ2-1

CDR3 protein: ASGLAGERTQY
V gene: TRBV10-1
CDR3 length: 11
D gene: TRBD2
J gene: TRBJ2-3

CDR3 protein: ASSLTARGIQETQY
V gene: TRBV5-1
CDR3 length: 14
D gene: -
J gene: TRBJ2-5

CDR3 protein: ASSLLGEKLF
V gene: TRBV12-3/TRBV12-4
CDR3 length: 10
D gene: -
J gene: TRBJ1-4

CDR3 protein: ASSEYEYSNQPQH
V gene: TRBV6-1
CDR3 length: 13
D gene: -
J gene: TRBJ1-5

CDR3 protein: AWSSSDRAGNTIY
V gene: TRBV30
CDR3 length: 13
D gene: TRBD1
J gene: TRBJ1-3

CDR3 protein: ASSRDRASGELF
V gene: TRBV11-2
CDR3 length: 12
D gene: TRBD1
J gene: TRBJ2-2

CDR3 protein: ASSRWPEETQY
V gene: TRBV6-5
CDR3 length: 11
D gene: -
J gene: TRBJ2-5

CDR3 protein: ASRGLENSPLH
V gene: TRBV6-5
CDR3 length: 11
D gene: -
J gene: TRBJ1-6

CDR3 protein: ASSAQGLGMRNAEAF
V gene: TRBV2
CDR3 length: 15
D gene: TRBD1
J gene: TRBJ1-1

CDR3 protein: ASSPGTTLTYEQY
V gene: TRBV28
CDR3 length: 13
D gene: TRBD2
J gene: TRBJ2-7

CDR3 protein: ASSFSPSIGNTIY
V gene: TRBV5-5
CDR3 length: 13
D gene: -
J gene: TRBJ1-3

CDR3 protein: ASSRASGEETQY
V gene: TRBV14
CDR3 length: 12
D gene: -
J gene: TRBJ2-5

CDR3 protein: ASKLDTEAF
V gene: TRBV2
CDR3 length: 9
D gene: -
J gene: TRBJ1-1

CDR3 protein: ASRTGPESNQPQH
V gene: TRBV9
CDR3 length: 13
D gene: TRBD1
J gene: TRBJ1-5

CDR3 protein: AILPGRGYYEQY
V gene: TRBV6-5
CDR3 length: 12
D gene: -
J gene: TRBJ2-7

CDR3 protein: ASSRDILSNQPQH
V gene: TRBV7-2
CDR3 length: 13
D gene: -
J gene: TRBJ1-5

CDR3 protein: ASSLAGGEGSYGYT
V gene: TRBV5-1
CDR3 length: 14
D gene: TRBD1
J gene: TRBJ1-2

CDR3 protein: ASSNSEGQWETQY
V gene: TRBV27
CDR3 length: 13
D gene: -
J gene: TRBJ2-5

CDR3 protein: ASSFIPGEGNTIY
V gene: TRBV5-1
CDR3 length: 13
D gene: -
J gene: TRBJ1-3

CDR3 protein: ASRSRVAGTGELF
V gene: TRBV19
CDR3 length: 13
D gene: -
J gene: TRBJ2-2

CDR3 protein: ASKESGGARAGSYNEQF
V gene: TRBV7-2
CDR3 length: 17
D gene: TRBD2
J gene: TRBJ2-1

CDR3 protein: ASSVTGGGYEQY
V gene: TRBV7-8
CDR3 length: 12
D gene: TRBD1
J gene: TRBJ2-7

CDR3 protein: ASSRNRGSGNQPQH
V gene: TRBV19
CDR3 length: 14
D gene: TRBD1
J gene: TRBJ1-5

CDR3 protein: ASSIATNTGELF
V gene: TRBV19
CDR3 length: 12
D gene: -
J gene: TRBJ2-2

CDR3 protein: ACQGQGHSTYNSPLH
V gene: TRBV30
CDR3 length: 15
D gene: TRBD1
J gene: TRBJ1-6